The TCR beta chain described here comes from a study of blood T cell repertoires in COVID-19. Assay: immunoSEQ multiplex PCR; the TCRdb copy retains only in-frame clones and omits some. The sample consists of more than 350,000 clones, roughly 90% of them appearing once. This CDR3 has 15 amino acids. CDR1 and CDR2 (germline): LNHNV, YYDKDF (reference sequence). Trimming stripped 0 bases from V and 1 base from J, with 9 bases between. This TCR derives from a woman younger than 35 who had been exposed to COVID-19. The sample comprised PBMCs or T cells enriched from blood (not recorded which). The V and J genes are TRBV15 and TRBJ1-2, with unresolved D. CDR3 in amino acids: CATSRESPYNYGYTF. For the CDR3, the DNA is TGTGCCACCAGCAGAGAAAGCCCCTATAACTATGGCTACACCTTC.